These 15 T cell receptor beta chains were all obtained from the same sample, sequenced in a study of blood T cells in healthy people across ages. With a J-beta primer mix and a sample-barcoded 5' primer, a second PCR ran roughly 6 to 11 cycles. TCRdb re-analysed the 5' RACE reads in MiXCR, keeping a single row per CDR3 protein. The table lists 1.2 million to 1.5 million distinct CDR3 sequences, approximately 63% of them singletons, with over 6.5% in the top ten. Material for sequencing was blood. Source of these receptors: a man aged 18-30 years in good health.

The chain is built from TRBV11-2 and TRBJ2-7, with D unclear. The CDR3 is 15 residues long. Germline CDR1 reads SGHAT; CDR2 reads FQNNGV. V lost 1 base and J 1 base, leaving 11 bases between the germline ends. In DNA, the CDR3 is TGTGCCAGCAGCTTAGGGGTATGGAGTTCCTACGAGCAGTACTTC. This encodes CASSLGVWSSYEQYF. The whole variable domain, remainder taken from reference TRBV11-2 and TRBJ2-7, is EAGVAQSPRYKIIEKRQSVAFWCNPISGHATLYWYQQILGQGPKLLIQFQNNGVVDDSQLPKDRFSAERLKGVDSTLKIQPAKLEDSAVYLCASSLGVWSSYEQYFGPGTRLTVT.

The chain links TRBV20-1 to TRBJ1-4, with no clear D. The CDR3 covers 13 residues. The V end lost 6 bases, the J end lost 5 bases, and 13 bases lay between the germline ends. From germline, CDR1 is DFQATT and CDR2 SNEGSKA (reference sequence). The CDR3 spells CSAGKLPNEKLFF. The CDR3 DNA follows: TGCAGTGCAGGGAAGCTGCCAAATGAAAAACTGTTTTTT.

The chain links TRBV7-6 to TRBJ1-5; the D gene is possibly TRBD1 (5 bases). CDR1 and CDR2 from the germline V gene are SGHVS and FNYEAQ. The CDR3 extends over 17 amino acids. V dropped 1 base and J dropped 9 bases, with 22 bases sitting between them. The CDR3: CASSLDLGGAESRPQHF. The CDR3 nucleotides are TGTGCCAGCAGCTTAGACCTCGGTGGGGCAGAGTCTCGGCCCCAGCATTTT.

J is TRBJ1-6 and V is TRBV7-8; D is undetermined. Germline V gene data show CDR1 as SGHVS and CDR2 as FQNEAQ. The V and J ends lost 7 bases and 2 bases respectively, with 15 bases between them. This CDR3 is 16 amino acids long. CDR3 sequence: CASTLSGRPYNSPLHF. For the CDR3, the DNA is TGTGCCAGCACCCTTTCGGGCAGACCCTATAATTCACCCCTCCACTTT.

This rearrangement joins TRBV4-1 to TRBJ2-4; D is possibly TRBD2 (6 bases). Germline loops: CDR1 MGHRA, CDR2 YSYEKL. The CDR3 has 15 residues. Trimming left V 4 bases short and J 7 bases short, with 17 bases between. CDR3 residues: CASSPGTGGDNIQYF. As DNA, the CDR3 is TGCGCCAGCAGCCCAGGGACCGGCGGGGACAACATTCAGTACTTC.

The genes are TRBV20-1 and TRBJ1-2; a possible D gene is TRBD1 (5 bases). Germline assignment: CDR1 DFQATT and CDR2 SNEGSKA (reference sequence). V was trimmed by 0 bases and J by 4 bases, leaving 21 bases between them. This CDR3 has 17 residues. The CDR3 spells CSAREHKPGLESYGYTF. In DNA form, the CDR3 reads TGCAGTGCTAGAGAACATAAACCGGGACTAGAATCCTATGGCTACACCTTC.

This clonotype showed up just once. J is TRBJ2-3 and V is TRBV20-1; D not certain. The length of the CDR3 is 14 residues. Germline values: CDR1 DFQATT, CDR2 SNEGSKA (reference sequence). V was shortened by 5 bases and J by 6 bases, with 18 bases between the two germline ends. CDR3 nucleotides: TGCAGTGCTCCGGACGGAGATATTTGGGATACGCAGTATTTT. Residues: CSAPDGDIWDTQYF.

The chain has TRBV7-9 and TRBJ2-7, with 7 bases that match TRBD1. V lost 2 bases, J lost 2 bases, and 6 bases stayed unmatched. Looked up from germline, CDR1 is SEHNR and CDR2 is FQNEAQ (reference sequence). The CDR3 is 15 residues long. CDR3 amino acids: CASSLRARGTYEQYF. The CDR3 DNA follows: TGTGCCAGCAGCTTAAGAGCCAGGGGGACCTACGAGCAGTACTTC.

The chain employs TRBV29-1 and TRBJ2-3; 8 bases are shared with TRBD2. The germline V gene has CDR1 SQVTM and CDR2 ANQGSEA. The CDR3 loop spans 15 amino acids. The junction had 5 bases not matched to a gene; V was cut back by 3 bases and J by 0 bases. The CDR3 reads CSVDRASGSTDTQYF. CDR3 in DNA: TGCAGCGTTGATAGGGCTAGCGGGAGCACAGATACGCAGTATTTT.

This chain uses TRBV9 with TRBJ2-1; TRBD2 agrees at 9 bases. With 0 bases clipped from V and 4 bases from J, the junction kept 14 bases outside the gene matches. The CDR3 spans 19 residues. Germline V lookup: CDR1 SGDLS, CDR2 YYNGEE. CDR3 nucleotides: TGTGCCAGCAGCGTAGATGTCGCGGGAGGGTTAGTGGGGTACAATGAGCAGTTCTTC. Translated: CASSVDVAGGLVGYNEQFF. Drawing the rest from reference TRBV9 and TRBJ2-1, the complete variable domain is DSGVTQTPKHLITATGQRVTLRCSPRSGDLSVYWYQQSLDQGLQFLIQYYNGEERAKGNILERFSAQQFPDLHSELNLSSLELGDSALYFCASSVDVAGGLVGYNEQFFGPGTRLTVL.

The chain is built from TRBV7-2 and TRBJ1-5, with 8 bases aligning to TRBD1. This CDR3 has 15 amino acids. The germline CDR1 and CDR2 sequences are SGHTA and FQGNSA. J gave up 7 bases and V 2 bases, and 7 bases lay outside the gene matches. The CDR3 reads CASSLLDRVEQPQHF. In DNA form, the CDR3 reads TGTGCCAGCAGCTTACTGGACAGGGTGGAACAGCCCCAGCATTTT.

The chain carries TRBV6-5 and TRBJ1-2; D not certain. The CDR3 runs to 14 residues. V lost 0 bases and J 8 bases, leaving 13 bases between the germline ends. Germline CDR1 reads MNHEY; CDR2 reads SVGAGI. CDR3 sequence (DNA): TGTGCCAGCAGTTACTCGGAACAACTGACGGGCTACACCTTC. As protein: CASSYSEQLTGYTF.

The rearrangement links TRBV25-1 to TRBJ2-1; D may be TRBD2 (6 bases). The CDR3 totals 15 residues. Germline V gene sequence: CDR1 MGHDK, CDR2 SYGVNS. V lost 11 bases to trimming and J lost 1 base, with 18 bases between them. The CDR3 DNA follows: TGTGCCGCCTCCGGGAGCGGTCCTTCCTACAATGAGCAGTTCTTC. As protein: CAASGSGPSYNEQFF.

V is TRBV20-1 and J is TRBJ2-5, with 8 bases that match TRBD2. The germline gives CDR1 DFQATT, CDR2 SNEGSKA (reference sequence). The V gene end was trimmed by 5 bases and the J gene end by 1 base; junction bases not matched to a gene: 9. There are 15 residues in the CDR3. CDR3 bases: TGCAGTGCTTACCTAAGCGGGAGCCTCCAAGAGACCCAGTACTTC. This encodes CSAYLSGSLQETQYF.

The V and J genes are TRBV4-3 and TRBJ1-5; D is unclear. CDR1 is LGHNA and CDR2 is YSLEER in the germline V gene. Trimming shortened V by 2 bases and J by 5 bases, and 7 bases separated the two germline ends. This CDR3 has 13 amino acids. The CDR3 sequence is CASSQRWDQPQHF. Written as DNA, the CDR3 is TGCGCCAGCAGCCAAAGATGGGATCAGCCCCAGCATTTT.